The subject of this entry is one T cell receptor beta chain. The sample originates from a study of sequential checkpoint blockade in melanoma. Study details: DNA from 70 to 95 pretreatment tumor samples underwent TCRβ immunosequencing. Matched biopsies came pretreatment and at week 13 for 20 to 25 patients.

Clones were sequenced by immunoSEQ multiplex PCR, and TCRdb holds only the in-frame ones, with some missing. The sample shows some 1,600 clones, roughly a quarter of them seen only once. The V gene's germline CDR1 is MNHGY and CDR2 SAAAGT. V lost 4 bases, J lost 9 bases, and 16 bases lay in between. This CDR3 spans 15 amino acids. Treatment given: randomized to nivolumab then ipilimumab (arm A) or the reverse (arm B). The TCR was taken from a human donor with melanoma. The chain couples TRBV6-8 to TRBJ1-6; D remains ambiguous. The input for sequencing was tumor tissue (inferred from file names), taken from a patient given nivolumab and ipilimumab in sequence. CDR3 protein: CASSFGPRVGSPLHF. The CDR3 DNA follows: TGTGCCAGCAGTTTTGGGCCTAGGGTGGGTTCACCCCTCCACTTT.